This T cell receptor beta chain was profiled in a study of T-cell reconstitution after alpha-beta-depleted transplantation in children. Preparation of the TCRbeta library used unique molecular identifiers. In TCRdb, the PCR reads were re-called with MiXCR into one record per CDR3 protein. Among 550,000 to 800,000 distinct CDR3 sequences listed, roughly 14% were seen once. J gave up 7 bases and V 4 bases, and 9 bases lay outside the gene matches. CDR3 length: 15 residues. Per germline, CDR1 SGHRS and CDR2 YFSETQ. This clonotype was recorded many times. Its antigen is unknown. Findings of the study overall: Several hundred expanded graft clones reportedly were the source of alpha-beta T cells about two months after transplant.

The material was PBMCs, obtained before TCRalphabeta/CD19-depleted stem cell transplant. This clonotype was sampled from a girl aged 2-9 years with congenital amegakaryocytic thrombocytopenia, due to receive a stem cell transplant. The gene calls are TRBV5-1 and TRBJ2-1, with TRBD2 matching 9 bases. Here the CDR3 DNA reads TGCGCCAGCAGCCCACGGGTAGCGGGAGTAAATGAGCAGTTCTTC. It encodes CASSPRVAGVNEQFF. Supplemented by reference TRBV5-1 and TRBJ2-1, the full variable domain reads KAGVTQTPRYLIKTRGQQVTLSCSPISGHRSVSWYQQTPGQGLQFLFEYFSETQRNKGNFPGRFSGRQFSNSRSEMNVSTLELGDSALYLCASSPRVAGVNEQFFGPGTRLTVL.